This T cell receptor (beta chain) was found in a study of blood T cell repertoires in COVID-19. In the study overall: Whether acute or convalescent, the COVID-19 samples came from the United States, Italy and Spain.

With 5 bases clipped from V and 2 bases from J, the junction kept 11 bases outside the gene matches. The CDR3 has 17 residues. Germline CDR1 reads LGHNA; CDR2 reads YNFKEQ. Data came from immunoSEQ multiplex PCR; TCRdb stores just in-frame clones and leaves some out. The repertoire holds under 300,000 clones, about nine tenths seen once, with around 1.8% in the top ten. The chain recombines TRBV4-2 with TRBJ1-5, with 8 bases fitting TRBD1. The receptor was derived from a woman aged 18-30 years who had recovered from COVID-19. Sequenced: PBMCs or T cells enriched from blood (not recorded which). For the CDR3, the DNA is TGTGCCAGCAGCTTAACAGGGGGGGCCGTTGGCAATCAGCCCCAGCATTTT. The encoded protein is CASSLTGGAVGNQPQHF.